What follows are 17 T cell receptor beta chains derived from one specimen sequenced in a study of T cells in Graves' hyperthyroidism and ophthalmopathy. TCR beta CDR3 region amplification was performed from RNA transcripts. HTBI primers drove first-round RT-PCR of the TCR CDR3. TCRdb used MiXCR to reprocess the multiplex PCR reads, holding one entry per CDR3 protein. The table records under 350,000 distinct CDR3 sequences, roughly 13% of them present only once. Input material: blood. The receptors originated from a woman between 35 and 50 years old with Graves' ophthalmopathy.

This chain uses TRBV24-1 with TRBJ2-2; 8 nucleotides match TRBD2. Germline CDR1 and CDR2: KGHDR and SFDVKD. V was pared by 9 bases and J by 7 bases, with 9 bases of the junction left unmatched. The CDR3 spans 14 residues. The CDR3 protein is CATQPSGRGGELFF. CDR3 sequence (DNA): TGTGCCACCCAACCTAGCGGGCGGGGCGGGGAGCTGTTTTTT.

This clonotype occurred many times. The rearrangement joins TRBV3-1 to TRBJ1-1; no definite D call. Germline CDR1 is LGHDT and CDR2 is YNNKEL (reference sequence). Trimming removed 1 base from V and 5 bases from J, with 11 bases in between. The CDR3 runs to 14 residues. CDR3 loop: CASSQVLGSTEAFF. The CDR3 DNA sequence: TGTGCCAGCAGCCAAGTGCTGGGGAGTACTGAAGCTTTCTTT.

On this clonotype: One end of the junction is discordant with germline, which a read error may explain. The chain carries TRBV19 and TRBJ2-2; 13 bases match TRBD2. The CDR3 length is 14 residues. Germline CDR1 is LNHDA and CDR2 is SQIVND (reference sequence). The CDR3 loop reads CASTRTSGSGELLF. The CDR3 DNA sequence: TGTGCCAGTACAAGGACTAGCGGGAGCGGGGAGCTGCTTTTT.

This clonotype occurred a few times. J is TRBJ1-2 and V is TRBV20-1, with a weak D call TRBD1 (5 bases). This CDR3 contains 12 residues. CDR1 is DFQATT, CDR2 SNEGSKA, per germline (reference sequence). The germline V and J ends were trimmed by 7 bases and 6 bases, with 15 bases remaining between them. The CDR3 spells CSDTTGVNGYTF. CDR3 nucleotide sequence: TGCAGTGACACGACGGGGGTAAATGGCTACACCTTC.

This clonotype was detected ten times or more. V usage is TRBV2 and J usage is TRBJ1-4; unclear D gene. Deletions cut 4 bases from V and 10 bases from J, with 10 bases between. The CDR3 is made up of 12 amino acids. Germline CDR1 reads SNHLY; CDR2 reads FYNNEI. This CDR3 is CASSGRNLKLFF. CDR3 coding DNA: TGTGCCAGCAGTGGTAGGAACTTAAAACTGTTTTTT. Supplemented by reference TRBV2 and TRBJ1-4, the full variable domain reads EPEVTQTPSHQVTQMGQEVILRCVPISNHLYFYWYRQILGQKVEFLVSFYNNEISEKSEIFDDQFSVERPDGSNFTLKIRSTKLEDSAMYFCASSGRNLKLFFGSGTQLSVL.

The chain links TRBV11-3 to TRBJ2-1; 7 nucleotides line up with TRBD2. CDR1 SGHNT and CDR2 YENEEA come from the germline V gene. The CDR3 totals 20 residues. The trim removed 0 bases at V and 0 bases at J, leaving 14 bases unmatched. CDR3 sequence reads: CASSLDLRFGGGSSYNEQFF. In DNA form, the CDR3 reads TGTGCCAGCAGCTTAGATCTGAGATTTGGCGGCGGGAGCTCCTACAATGAGCAGTTCTTC.

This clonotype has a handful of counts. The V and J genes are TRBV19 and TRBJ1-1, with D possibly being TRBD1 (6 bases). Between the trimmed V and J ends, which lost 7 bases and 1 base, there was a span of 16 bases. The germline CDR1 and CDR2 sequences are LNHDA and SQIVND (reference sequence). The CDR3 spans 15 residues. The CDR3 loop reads CASTTYGRGNTEAFF. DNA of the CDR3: TGTGCCAGTACCACCTACGGCAGGGGGAACACTGAAGCTTTCTTT.

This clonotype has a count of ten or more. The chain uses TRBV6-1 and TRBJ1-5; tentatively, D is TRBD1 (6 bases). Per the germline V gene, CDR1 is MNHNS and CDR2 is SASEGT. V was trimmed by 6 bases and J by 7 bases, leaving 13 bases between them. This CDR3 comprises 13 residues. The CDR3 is CASSKKQGQPQHF. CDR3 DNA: TGTGCCAGCAGCAAAAAACAGGGCCAGCCCCAGCATTTT.

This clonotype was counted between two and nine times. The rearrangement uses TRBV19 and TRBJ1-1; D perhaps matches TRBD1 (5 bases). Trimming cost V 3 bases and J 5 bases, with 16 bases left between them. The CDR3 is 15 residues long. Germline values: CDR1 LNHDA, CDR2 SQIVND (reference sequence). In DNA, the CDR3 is TGTGCCAGTAGTATCGGTTGGCCCTGGGGGACTGAAGCTTTCTTT. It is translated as CASSIGWPWGTEAFF.

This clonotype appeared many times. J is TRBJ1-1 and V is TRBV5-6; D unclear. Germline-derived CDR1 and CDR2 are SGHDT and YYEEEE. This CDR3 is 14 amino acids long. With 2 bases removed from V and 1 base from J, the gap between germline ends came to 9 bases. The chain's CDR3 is CASSFRPANTEAFF. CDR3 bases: TGTGCCAGCAGCTTTAGGCCGGCGAACACTGAAGCTTTCTTT.

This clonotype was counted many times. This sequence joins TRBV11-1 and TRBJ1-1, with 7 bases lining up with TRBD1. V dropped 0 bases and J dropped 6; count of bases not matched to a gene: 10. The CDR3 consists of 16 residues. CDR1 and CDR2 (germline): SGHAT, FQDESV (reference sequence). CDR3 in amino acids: CASSLAVRQGVSEAFF. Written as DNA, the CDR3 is TGTGCCAGCAGCTTAGCGGTGCGGCAGGGGGTTTCTGAAGCTTTCTTT.

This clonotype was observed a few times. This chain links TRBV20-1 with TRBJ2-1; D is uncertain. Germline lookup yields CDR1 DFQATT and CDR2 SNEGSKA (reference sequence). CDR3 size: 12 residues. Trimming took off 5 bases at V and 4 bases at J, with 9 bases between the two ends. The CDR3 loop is CSAHGRYNEQFF. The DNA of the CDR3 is TGCAGTGCTCACGGCCGATACAATGAGCAGTTCTTC.

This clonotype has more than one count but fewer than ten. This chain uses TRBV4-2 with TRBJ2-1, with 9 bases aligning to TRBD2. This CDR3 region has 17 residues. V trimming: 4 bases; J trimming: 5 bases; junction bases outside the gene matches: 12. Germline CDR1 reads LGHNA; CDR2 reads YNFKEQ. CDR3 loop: CASSPMTGLAQHNEQFF. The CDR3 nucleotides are TGTGCCAGCAGCCCGATGACAGGACTAGCGCAACACAATGAGCAGTTCTTC.

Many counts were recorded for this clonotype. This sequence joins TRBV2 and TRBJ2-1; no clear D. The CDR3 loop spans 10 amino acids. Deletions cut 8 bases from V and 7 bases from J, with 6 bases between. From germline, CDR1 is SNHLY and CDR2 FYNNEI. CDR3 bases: TGTGCCAGCGGCGAAAATGAGCAGTTCTTC. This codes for CASGENEQFF.

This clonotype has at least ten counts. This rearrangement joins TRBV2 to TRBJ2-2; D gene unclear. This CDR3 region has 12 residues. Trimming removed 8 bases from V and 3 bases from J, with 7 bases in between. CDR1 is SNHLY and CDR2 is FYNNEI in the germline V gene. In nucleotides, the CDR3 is TGTGCCAGCCATAGTGACACCGGGGAGCTGTTTTTT. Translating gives CASHSDTGELFF.

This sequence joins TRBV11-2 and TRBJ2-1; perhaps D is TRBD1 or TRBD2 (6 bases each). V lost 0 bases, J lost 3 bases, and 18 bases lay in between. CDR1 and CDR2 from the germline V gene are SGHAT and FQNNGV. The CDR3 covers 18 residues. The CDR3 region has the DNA TGTGCCAGCAGCTTAGAGGGAGGACAGACCCTAAACTACAATGAGCAGTTCTTC. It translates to CASSLEGGQTLNYNEQFF.

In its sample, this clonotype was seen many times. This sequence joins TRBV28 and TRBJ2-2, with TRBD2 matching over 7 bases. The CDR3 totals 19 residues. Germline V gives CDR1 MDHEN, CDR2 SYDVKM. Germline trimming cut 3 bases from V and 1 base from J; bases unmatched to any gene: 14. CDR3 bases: TGTGCCAGCAGTTTCCGGCAGGGAAGGCGGGAGTGGAACACCGGGGAGCTGTTTTTT. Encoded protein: CASSFRQGRREWNTGELFF.